What follows are 14 T cell receptor beta chains derived from one specimen sequenced in a study of CD8 T cells in Susac syndrome. With random hexamers, reverse transcription was performed on about 0.5 to 1 ug of RNA. MiXCR, run by TCRdb on the immunoSEQ multiplex PCR reads, gives a single entry per CDR3 protein. Of about 430,000 distinct CDR3 sequences detected, 75% to 90% appear once; the ten largest clones hold more than 0.09%. Input material: CD8+ T cells from PBMCs. These receptors were obtained from a human donor with multiple sclerosis.

The rearrangement links TRBV6-1 to TRBJ1-1, with D perhaps matching TRBD1 (5 bases). V dropped 7 bases and J dropped 6 bases, with 9 bases sitting between them. In germline, CDR1 is MNHNS, CDR2 SASEGT. The CDR3 runs 11 residues. The DNA for the CDR3 is TGTGCCAGCATAGGGACCGCTGAAGCTTTCTTT. It translates to CASIGTAEAFF.

The chain recombines TRBV6-5 with TRBJ1-2, with D unclear. Germline V lookup: CDR1 MNHEY, CDR2 SVGAGI. CDR3 length: 14 amino acids. V was pared by 4 bases and J by 6 bases, with 15 bases between. CDR3 sequence (DNA): TGTGCCAGCAGTTTATCGTCCCTCAGTGATGGCTACACCTTC. As protein: CASSLSSLSDGYTF.

The chain has TRBV28 and TRBJ2-7, with D tentatively TRBD2 (6 bases). In germline, CDR1 is MDHEN, CDR2 SYDVKM. V was pared by 3 bases and J by 5 bases, with 17 bases between. The CDR3 runs 15 residues. This CDR3 reads CASSFLSTGDNEQYF. The DNA of the CDR3 is TGTGCCAGCAGTTTTTTATCTACGGGAGACAACGAGCAGTACTTC.

This clonotype has just a few counts. V is TRBV6-1 and J is TRBJ2-2; 8 nucleotides match TRBD2. V was clipped by 6 bases and J by 2 bases; unmatched bases: 8. The CDR3 has 16 residues. Germline values: CDR1 MNHNS, CDR2 SASEGT. CDR3 amino acids: CASRVPGLENTGELFF. The CDR3 DNA is TGTGCCAGCAGGGTCCCGGGACTAGAAAACACCGGGGAGCTGTTTTTT.

This chain uses TRBV6-1 with TRBJ2-7; D is tentatively TRBD1 or TRBD2 (5 bases each). The CDR3 length is 15 residues. V was clipped by 2 bases and J by 2 bases, with 13 bases between them. From germline, CDR1 is MNHNS and CDR2 SASEGT. Written as DNA, the CDR3 is TGTGCCAGCAGTGAACGGGACGGTCTAGCCTACGAGCAGTACTTC. It specifies CASSERDGLAYEQYF.

V gene TRBV24-1 combines with J gene TRBJ2-1, with no clear D. This CDR3 is built from 13 residues. Germline V CDR1 and CDR2: KGHDR, SFDVKD. V was pared by 4 bases and J by 4 bases, with 7 bases between. CDR3 protein: CATSDSKYNEQFF. The CDR3 bases are TGTGCCACCAGTGACTCTAAATACAATGAGCAGTTCTTC.

This clonotype was picked up a small number of times. V usage is TRBV6-5 and J usage is TRBJ2-3; no clear D. The germline V gene encodes CDR1 MNHEY and CDR2 SVGAGI. This CDR3 comprises 14 residues. V dropped 0 bases and J dropped 2 bases, with 6 bases sitting between them. The CDR3 region is CASSYSDSTDTQYF. CDR3 bases: TGTGCCAGCAGTTACTCCGACTCCACAGATACGCAGTATTTT.

This chain joins TRBV28 and TRBJ2-7; 9 positions agree with TRBD2. V was clipped by 3 bases and J by 6 bases; unmatched bases: 12. Germline V CDR1 and CDR2: MDHEN, SYDVKM. There are 16 residues in the CDR3. The CDR3 protein is CASSFEREDGSVEQYF. The DNA of the CDR3 is TGTGCCAGCAGTTTCGAGCGGGAGGATGGGTCGGTCGAGCAGTACTTC.

This sequence joins TRBV20-1 and TRBJ2-2; 7 bases match TRBD1. The CDR3 consists of 15 residues. Germline V gene sequence: CDR1 DFQATT, CDR2 SNEGSKA (reference sequence). Unmatched junction bases numbered 7, after V lost 5 bases and J lost 1 base. DNA for the CDR3: TGCAGTGCTCTTTCAGACAGGGAGAACACCGGGGAGCTGTTTTTT. Residues: CSALSDRENTGELFF.

V usage is TRBV7-9 and J usage is TRBJ1-1; D is uncertain. V dropped 6 bases and J dropped 3 bases, with 20 bases sitting between them. Germline-derived CDR1 and CDR2 are SEHNR and FQNEAQ (reference sequence). This CDR3 is 16 amino acids long. The CDR3 sequence is CASRIIYSIQDTEAFF. CDR3 nucleotides: TGTGCCAGCAGGATCATTTACAGTATCCAGGACACTGAAGCTTTCTTT.

In its sample, this clonotype was seen many times. The chain recombines TRBV6-1 with TRBJ1-1; D not certain. Trimming cost V 6 bases and J 5 bases, with 13 bases left between them. The length of the CDR3 is 13 residues. Germline values: CDR1 MNHNS, CDR2 SASEGT. The CDR3 region is CASRLEGWTEAFF. CDR3 nucleotides: TGTGCCAGCAGGTTGGAAGGTTGGACTGAAGCTTTCTTT.

The J gene is TRBJ1-1, the V gene TRBV19, with 8 bases that match TRBD1. The germline V gene has CDR1 LNHDA and CDR2 SQIVND (reference sequence). The junction had 0 bases not matched to a gene; V was cut back by 2 bases and J by 1 base. The CDR3 length is 14 residues. CDR3 DNA: TGTGCCAGTAGTATACAGGGGGCGAACACTGAAGCTTTCTTT. Protein: CASSIQGANTEAFF.

V usage is TRBV2 and J usage is TRBJ2-7, with D maybe TRBD1 (6 bases). Germline loops: CDR1 SNHLY, CDR2 FYNNEI. Between the trimmed V and J ends, which lost 7 bases and 5 bases, there was a span of 24 bases. CDR3 length equals 16 residues. The CDR3 DNA follows: TGTGCCAGCATGGGTCCAGCCGACAGGCCGCAGAACGAGCAGTACTTC. Translated: CASMGPADRPQNEQYF. Filled out from reference TRBV2 and TRBJ2-7, the complete variable domain reads EPEVTQTPSHQVTQMGQEVILRCVPISNHLYFYWYRQILGQKVEFLVSFYNNEISEKSEIFDDQFSVERPDGSNFTLKIRSTKLEDSAMYFCASMGPADRPQNEQYFGPGTRLTVT.

Only one count was recorded for this clonotype. The chain combines TRBV19 with TRBJ1-1; D remains ambiguous. Germline lookup yields CDR1 LNHDA and CDR2 SQIVND (reference sequence). This CDR3 contains 15 residues. V was cut by 4 bases and J by 4 bases, with 16 bases left in between. The CDR3 is CASSNLWGDLTEAFF. Here the CDR3 DNA reads TGTGCCAGTAGTAACCTTTGGGGAGATCTCACTGAAGCTTTCTTT.